This TCR beta chain was observed in a study of CD8 T cells in Susac syndrome. RNA totalling roughly 0.45 to 1 ug underwent reverse transcription with random hexamers. TCRdb re-called the immunoSEQ multiplex PCR reads through MiXCR, storing one row per CDR3 protein. The sample gives 130,000 to 150,000 distinct CDR3 sequences, roughly 94% of which show up once; under 0.095% is in the top ten. Negative isolation yielded CD8+ and CD4+ T cells; FACS enriched TEMRA cells. V was pared by 3 bases and J by 12 bases, with 12 bases between. This CDR3 contains 12 residues. The source of this sequence is a human donor in good health. What was sequenced was CD4+ T cells from PBMCs. The V gene is TRBV12-3 or TRBV12-4, the J gene TRBJ1-3, with a possible D match to TRBD1 (5 bases). As DNA, the CDR3 is TGTGCCAGCAGTTTCGGCCAGGGAGACATATATTTT. As protein: CASSFGQGDIYF.